This T cell receptor (beta chain) comes out of a study of T cell responses to AZD1222 COVID-19 vaccine. Study-level points and caveats: A rise in Spike-specific TCR breadth and depth followed two AZD1222 doses. Females outnumbered males among donors, who were mostly white British; clonal diversity was possibly underestimated. Baseline seropositivity characterized only a handful of AZD1222 recipients.

This clone has only a few counts. The antigen is not known. V was pared by 11 bases and J by 0 bases, with 3 bases of the junction left unmatched. This CDR3 region has 13 residues. The germline CDR1 and CDR2 sequences are ENHRY and SYGVKD. Sequenced by immunoSEQ multiplex PCR; TCRdb stores in-frame clones only, minus some. This sample carries some 170,000 clones, roughly 89% of them seen once, and the ten largest clones take 1.5% to 2%. This sample comprised peripheral blood, obtained on day 0 of AZD1222 vaccination. The receptor was derived from an adult in good health. The rearrangement links TRBV10-3 to TRBJ2-3; TRBD2 matches 9 bases. CDR3: CASTSGSTDTQYF. The DNA of the CDR3 is TGTGCCTCTACTAGCGGGAGCACAGATACGCAGTATTTT.